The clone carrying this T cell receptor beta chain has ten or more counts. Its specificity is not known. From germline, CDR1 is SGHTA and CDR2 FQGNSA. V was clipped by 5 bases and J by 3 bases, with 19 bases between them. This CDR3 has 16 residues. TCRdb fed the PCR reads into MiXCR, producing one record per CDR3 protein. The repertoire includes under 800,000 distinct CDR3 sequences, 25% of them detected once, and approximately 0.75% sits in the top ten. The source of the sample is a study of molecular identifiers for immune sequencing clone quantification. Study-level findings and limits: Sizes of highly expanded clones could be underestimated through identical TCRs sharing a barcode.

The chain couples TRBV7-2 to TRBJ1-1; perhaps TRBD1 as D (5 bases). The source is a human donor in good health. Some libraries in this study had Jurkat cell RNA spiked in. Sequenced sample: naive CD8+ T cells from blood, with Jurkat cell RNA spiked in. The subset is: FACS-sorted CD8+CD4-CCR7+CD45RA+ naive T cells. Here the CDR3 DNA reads TGTGCCAGCAGCCATCACCTAGGGGATTTTGACACTGAAGCTTTCTTT. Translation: CASSHHLGDFDTEAFF.